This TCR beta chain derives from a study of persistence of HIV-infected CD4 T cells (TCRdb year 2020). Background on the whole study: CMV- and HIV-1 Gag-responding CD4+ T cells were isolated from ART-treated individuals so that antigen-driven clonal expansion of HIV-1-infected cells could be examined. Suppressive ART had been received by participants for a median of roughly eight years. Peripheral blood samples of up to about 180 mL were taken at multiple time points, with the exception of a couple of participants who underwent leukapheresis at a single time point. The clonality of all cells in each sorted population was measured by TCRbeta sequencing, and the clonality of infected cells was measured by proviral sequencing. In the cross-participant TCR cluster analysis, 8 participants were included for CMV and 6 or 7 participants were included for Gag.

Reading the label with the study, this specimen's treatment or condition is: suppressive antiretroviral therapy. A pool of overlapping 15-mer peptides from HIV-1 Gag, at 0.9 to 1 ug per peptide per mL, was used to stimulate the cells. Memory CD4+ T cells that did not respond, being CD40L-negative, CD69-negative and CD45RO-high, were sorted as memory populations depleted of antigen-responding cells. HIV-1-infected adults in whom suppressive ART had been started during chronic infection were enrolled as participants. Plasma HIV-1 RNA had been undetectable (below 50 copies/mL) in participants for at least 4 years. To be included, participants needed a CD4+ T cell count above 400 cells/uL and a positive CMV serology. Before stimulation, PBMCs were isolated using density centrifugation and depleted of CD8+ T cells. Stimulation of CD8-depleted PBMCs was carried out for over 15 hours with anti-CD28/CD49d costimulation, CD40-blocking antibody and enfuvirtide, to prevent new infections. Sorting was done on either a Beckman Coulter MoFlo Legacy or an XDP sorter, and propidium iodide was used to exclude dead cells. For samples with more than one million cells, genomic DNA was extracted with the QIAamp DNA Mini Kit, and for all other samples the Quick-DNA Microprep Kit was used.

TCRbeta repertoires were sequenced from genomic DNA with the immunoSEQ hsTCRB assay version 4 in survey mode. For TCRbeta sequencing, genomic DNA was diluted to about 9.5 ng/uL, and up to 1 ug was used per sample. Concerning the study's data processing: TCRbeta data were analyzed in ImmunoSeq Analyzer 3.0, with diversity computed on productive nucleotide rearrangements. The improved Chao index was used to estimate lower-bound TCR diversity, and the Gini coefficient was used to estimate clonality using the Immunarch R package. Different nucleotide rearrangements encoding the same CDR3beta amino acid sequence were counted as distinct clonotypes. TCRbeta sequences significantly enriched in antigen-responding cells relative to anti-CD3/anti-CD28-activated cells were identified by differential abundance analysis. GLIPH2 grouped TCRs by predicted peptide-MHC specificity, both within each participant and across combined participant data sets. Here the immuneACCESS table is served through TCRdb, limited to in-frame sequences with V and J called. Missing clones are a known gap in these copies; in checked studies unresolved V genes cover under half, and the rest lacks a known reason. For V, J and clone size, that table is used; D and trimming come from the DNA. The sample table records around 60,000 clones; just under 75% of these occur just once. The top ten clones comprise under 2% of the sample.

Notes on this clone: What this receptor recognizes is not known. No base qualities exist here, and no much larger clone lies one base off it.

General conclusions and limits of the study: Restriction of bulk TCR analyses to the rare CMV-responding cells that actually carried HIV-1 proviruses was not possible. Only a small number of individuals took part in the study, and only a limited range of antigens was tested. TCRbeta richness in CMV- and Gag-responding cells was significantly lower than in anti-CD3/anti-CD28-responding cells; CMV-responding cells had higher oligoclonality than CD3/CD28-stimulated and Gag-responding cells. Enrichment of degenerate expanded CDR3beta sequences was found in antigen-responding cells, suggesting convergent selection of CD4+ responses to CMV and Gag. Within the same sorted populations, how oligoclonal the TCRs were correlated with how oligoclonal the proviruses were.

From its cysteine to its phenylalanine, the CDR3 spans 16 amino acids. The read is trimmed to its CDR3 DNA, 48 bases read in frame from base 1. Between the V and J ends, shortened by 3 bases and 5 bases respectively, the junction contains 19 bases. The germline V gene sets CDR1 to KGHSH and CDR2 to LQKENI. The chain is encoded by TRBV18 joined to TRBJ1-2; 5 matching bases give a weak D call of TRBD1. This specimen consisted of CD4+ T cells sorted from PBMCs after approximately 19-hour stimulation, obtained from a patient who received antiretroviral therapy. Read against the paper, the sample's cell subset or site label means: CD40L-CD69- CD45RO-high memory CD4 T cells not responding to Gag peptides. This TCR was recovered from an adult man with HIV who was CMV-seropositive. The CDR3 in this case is CASSPPGSREGYGYTF. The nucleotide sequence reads TGTGCCAGCTCACCTCCCGGGTCCCGCGAGGGGTATGGCTACACCTTC. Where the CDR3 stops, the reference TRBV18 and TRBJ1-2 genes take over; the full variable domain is NAGVMQNPRHLVRRRGQEARLRCSPMKGHSHVYWYRQLPEEGLKFMVYLQKENIIDESGMPKERFSAEFPKEGPSILRIQQVVRGDSAAYFCASSPPGSREGYGYTFGSGTRLTVV.